At least ten counts were recorded for the clone carrying this TCR beta chain. The data originate from a study of human T cells and chemical hapten exposure. Study in general: Patients having alopecia areata, totalis or universalis were mostly female.

The time point here: patch test 3, about 24 weeks after DPC sensitization. Specified treatment: therapeutic diphenylcyclopropenone sensitization with weekly scalp DPC. Donors, patients with alopecia ranging from 18 to 70 years old and judged suitable for DPC, provided samples. How the authors handled the data: 100,000 or so TCRs per sample was the median, with a range of roughly 23,224 to 690,600. One entry per CDR3 protein results from TCRdb running MiXCR on the RACE reads. TCRdb's processing, not the study's, gives the V and J calls here. This table has about 92,000 distinct CDR3 sequences, roughly 10% appearing once. The germline V gene has CDR1 SEHNR and CDR2 FQNEAQ (reference sequence). This CDR3 has 14 amino acids. The V gene lost 10 bases and the J gene lost 0 bases, with 12 bases spanning the gap.

The TCR sequence derives from a woman aged 30 to 39 with alopecia areata. Some clones in this sample may be carry-over from other donors' samples. The V call is TRBV7-9, the J call TRBJ2-2; no firm D call. This sample comprised whole blood, obtained in connection with sensitization to the hapten diphenylcyclopropenone (DPC). The CDR3 nucleotides are TGTGCCACGACCCGGGCAGCGAACACCGGGGAGCTGTTTTTT. Its protein is CATTRAANTGELFF. Variable domain in full (rest from reference TRBV7-9 and TRBJ2-2): DTGVSQNPRHKITKRGQNVTFRCDPISEHNRLYWYRQTLGQGPEFLTYFQNEAQLEKSRLLSDRFSAERPKGSFSTLEIQRTEQGDSAMYLCATTRAANTGELFFGEGSRLTVL.